This entry concerns a single T cell receptor (beta chain). The antigen it recognizes is unknown. The input lacks base qualities; no much larger clone sits a single base away. This entry is derived from a study of blood T cell repertoires in COVID-19 (TCRdb year 2020). As for the study more broadly: The collaborator samples originated in the United States, Italy and Spain and spanned the acute and convalescent phases of COVID-19. The material from the prospective study consisted of cDNA or gDNA derived from T cells, B-cell-depleted T cells, or PBMCs. Subjects who had been exposed to COVID-19, were actively infected with it, or had recovered from it provided the deeply sampled blood TCRbeta repertoires that made up the dataset. The repertoires were released in a freely available public database intended as a resource for research on the immune response to SARS-CoV-2. The samples were drawn from two sources: the first 160 participants of the ongoing ImmuneRACE study, and 1,200 or so subjects contributed by 6 global collaborators. Nearly every sample came with metadata listing a de-identified subject ID, COVID-19 status, age in years and sex. HLA class I and class II types, where available, came from metadata supplied by the sample provider rather than from assay-based typing.

The collaborating institutions used their own protocols to collect whole blood in K2EDTA tubes. For TCRbeta analysis, collaborators shipped samples as frozen whole blood, isolated PBMCs, or DNA extracted from either of those sample types. TCRbeta CDR3 regions were amplified from genomic DNA by means of the immunoSEQ Assay, a bias-controlled multiplex PCR. From the authors' description of their analysis: The number of nucleated cells in each sample was estimated by amplification of reference gene primers within the assay. To quantify the absolute abundance of each unique TCRbeta CDR3 rearrangement, sequence reads were collapsed and filtered. For each sample, productive Simpson clonality was calculated as the square root of Simpson's diversity index over productive rearrangements. Not all clones reach the TCRdb copy of this immuneACCESS table, which keeps in-frame sequences only. Checked studies attribute under half of the gap to unresolved V genes and leave the rest unexplained. V, J and clone size were drawn from that table, and D and trimming were deduced from the DNA. This sample gives around 180,000 clones in total; approximately 90% of them show up just once. Together, the top ten hold 2.1% of the sample.

Results the study describes overall, beyond this receptor: How much clinical and demographic metadata was included differed by source and by participant, and the metadata was provided uncurated.

From a lookup of the germline V gene, CDR1 and CDR2 are MGHDK and SYGVNS. A distance of 11 bases separates the germline ends of V and J, which lose 7 bases and 2 bases respectively. The CDR3 contains 13 residues, cysteine and phenylalanine counted. Only the CDR3 DNA is retained, 39 bases long and in frame from the first base. The sample comprised peripheral blood. The source is a man in his 70s with active or convalescent COVID-19. Recombination linked TRBV25-1 to TRBJ2-5; the D gene cannot be resolved reliably. The CDR3 corresponds to CASTGLLQETQYF. The DNA sequence follows: TGTGCCAGCACTGGCCTGCTGCAAGAGACCCAGTACTTC. The reference TRBV25-1 and TRBJ2-5 proteins fill in what lies around the CDR3, so the full variable domain reads EADIYQTPRYLVIGTGKKITLECSQTMGHDKMYWYQQDPGMELHLIHYSYGVNSTEKGDLSSESTVSRIRTEHFPLTLESARPSHTSQYLCASTGLLQETQYFGPGTRLLVL.